These 15 T cell receptor beta chains were all obtained from the same sample, sequenced in a study of radiotherapy plus CTLA-4 blockade in lung cancer. Clones were sequenced by immunoSEQ multiplex PCR, and TCRdb holds only the in-frame ones, with some missing. The top ten clones hold approximately 0.9% of a sample with tens of thousands of clones, around 87% of them seen once. This specimen was peripheral blood, taken from a patient treated with radiotherapy plus ipilimumab. Receptor source: a human donor with non-small cell lung cancer who had stable disease on radiotherapy plus ipilimumab.

This clone was recorded once. The CDR3 nucleotides are TGTGCCAGCAGTTTAAGGGGTTCCTTTTTAGAAAAACTGTTTTTT. Its protein product is CASSLRGSFLEKLFF. V usage is TRBV28 and J usage is TRBJ1-4; D is perhaps TRBD1 (5 bases). Trimming shortened V by 2 bases and J by 8 bases, and 15 bases separated the two germline ends. Germline CDR1 is MDHEN and CDR2 is SYDVKM. The CDR3 runs to 15 residues.

The chain couples TRBV7-9 to TRBJ2-2; tentative D call: TRBD1 (5 bases). The V end was cut by 8 bases, the J end by 0 bases, with 16 bases between. Germline-derived CDR1 and CDR2 are SEHNR and FQNEAQ (reference sequence). The CDR3 has 16 amino acids. CDR3 DNA sequence: TGTGCCAGCCTTAAAACAGGAGCCTCGAACACCGGGGAGCTGTTTTTT. Translated: CASLKTGASNTGELFF.

This clone turned up a few times. The chain joins TRBV19 to TRBJ2-5; no clear D gene. V lost 5 bases to trimming and J lost 5 bases, with 15 bases between them. The CDR3 extends over 14 amino acids. CDR1 and CDR2 from the germline V gene are LNHDA and SQIVND (reference sequence). The CDR3 DNA follows: TGTGCCAGTAGTTCCCCCTACGGGTCGGAGACCCAGTACTTC. Translated: CASSSPYGSETQYF.

A word on this clone: Different DNA sequences within this sample yield the same CDR3. The chain employs TRBV5-1 and TRBJ2-3; no clear D. Per germline, CDR1 SGHRS and CDR2 YFSETQ. V lost 4 bases and J lost 2, with 5 bases in between. The CDR3 length is 12 residues. CDR3 nucleotide sequence: TGCGCCAGCAGCCTTTCCACAGATACGCAGTATTTT. This translates into CASSLSTDTQYF.

The gene calls are TRBV5-5 and TRBJ2-7; TRBD2 might be the D (6 bases). Germline lookup yields CDR1 SGHKS and CDR2 YYEKEE (reference sequence). The CDR3 extends over 15 amino acids. V was cut by 3 bases and J by 2 bases, with 15 bases left in between. CDR3 sequence: CASSWTASETYEQYF. DNA of the CDR3: TGTGCCAGCAGCTGGACGGCTAGCGAGACCTACGAGCAGTACTTC.

The chain joins TRBV19 to TRBJ2-7, with 8 nucleotides matching TRBD2. Germline CDR1 is LNHDA and CDR2 is SQIVND (reference sequence). The CDR3 sequence is 15 residues long. Losses at the gene ends were 3 bases for V and 2 bases for J; bases not matched to a gene: 6. The CDR3 DNA reads as TGTGCCAGTAGTATTCTTACTAGCGGCACCTACGAGCAGTACTTC. It encodes CASSILTSGTYEQYF.

With regard to this clone: It is likely a read error, because the conserved phenylalanine at the end of the CDR3 is missing. It is unclear where the CDR3 begins or ends on the DNA, so no DNA is shown, and the CDR3 is as TCRdb lists it. The V and J genes are TRBV6-4 and TRBJ1-4. From germline, CDR1 is MRHNA and CDR2 SNTAGT. The CDR3 is made up of 17 amino acids, end residues included. This chain's CDR3 is CASSDNSQAKHVAGCKL.

V and J are TRBV19 and TRBJ2-7, with a weak D call TRBD1 (6 bases). The V and J ends lost 3 bases and 4 bases respectively, with 16 bases between them. The CDR3 has 15 amino acids. Germline CDR1 is LNHDA and CDR2 is SQIVND (reference sequence). DNA for the CDR3: TGTGCCAGTAGTATCGAGGGGGATACCATTTACGAGCAGTACTTC. The encoded protein is CASSIEGDTIYEQYF.

The chain couples TRBV5-6 to TRBJ2-1; D is unresolved. This CDR3 region has 11 residues. Germline V gene data show CDR1 as SGHDT and CDR2 as YYEEEE. Trimming pared 3 bases from V and 4 bases from J, leaving 2 bases between. The CDR3 sequence: CASSWYNEQFF. DNA of the CDR3: TGTGCCAGCAGCTGGTACAATGAGCAGTTCTTC.

This sequence joins TRBV5-4 and TRBJ1-1; 9 bases are shared with TRBD1. The CDR3 covers 14 residues. In germline, CDR1 is SGHNT, CDR2 YYREEE (reference sequence). Unmatched junction bases numbered 5, after V lost 3 bases and J lost 5 bases. DNA for the CDR3: TGTGCCAGCAGCTCACAGGGGGCGAGGACTGAAGCTTTCTTT. This gives the protein CASSSQGARTEAFF.

This rearrangement joins TRBV28 to TRBJ1-1; the D gene is possibly TRBD1 (5 bases). This CDR3 comprises 13 residues. Trimming took 7 bases from V and 4 from J, leaving 13 bases between them. Germline values: CDR1 MDHEN, CDR2 SYDVKM. This CDR3 is CASTAPGVTEAFF. In nucleotides, the CDR3 is TGTGCCAGCACCGCTCCGGGGGTCACTGAAGCTTTCTTT.

The chain employs TRBV28 and TRBJ2-3; D ambiguous. V was cut by 3 bases and J by 1 base, with 8 bases left in between. The CDR3 extends over 14 amino acids. CDR1 is MDHEN and CDR2 is SYDVKM in the germline V gene. CDR3 region: CASSFILRTDTQYF. In DNA form, the CDR3 reads TGTGCCAGCAGTTTTATCCTTCGCACAGATACGCAGTATTTT.

The chain recombines TRBV5-4 with TRBJ2-5; no definite D call. CDR1 and CDR2 from the germline V gene are SGHNT and YYREEE (reference sequence). V was clipped by 3 bases and J by 5 bases, with 20 bases between them. This CDR3 region has 16 residues. The CDR3 bases are TGTGCCAGCAGCTCTGCCTCAACCGACAAGAGGGAGACCCAGTACTTC. This codes for CASSSASTDKRETQYF.

The gene calls are TRBV9 and TRBJ2-1, with D possibly being TRBD1 (6 bases). This CDR3 has 14 amino acids. Looked up from germline, CDR1 is SGDLS and CDR2 is YYNGEE. Trimming stripped 4 bases from V and 3 bases from J, with 11 bases between. The CDR3 is CASSRDILYNEQFF. CDR3 bases: TGTGCCAGCAGCCGGGACATACTCTACAATGAGCAGTTCTTC.

The chain couples TRBV19 to TRBJ1-5, with a weak D call TRBD1 (6 bases). CDR3 length equals 14 residues. Germline values: CDR1 LNHDA, CDR2 SQIVND (reference sequence). V was pared by 6 bases and J by 2 bases, with 11 bases between. CDR3 nucleotide sequence: TGTGCCAGTAGGCGGTCAGGGGGCAATCAGCCCCAGCATTTT. This encodes CASRRSGGNQPQHF.